Presented here are 8 T cell receptor beta chains from one specimen sequenced in a study of T cells expressing NK-cell markers. TCRdb reprocessed the 5' RACE reads and reports one entry per CDR3 protein, with no DNA. The sample has roughly 390,000 distinct CDR3 sequences. Sequencing was done on a sample of blood T cells: a sorted CD56 or NKG2C T cell subset, CD4+ or CD8+ T cells, or bulk PBMC T cells (not recorded which). The receptors stem from a man aged 18-75 years in good health.

The chain couples TRBV5-6 to TRBJ1-3; TCRdb returns TRBD1, unconfirmable since there is no DNA. CDR3 size: 14 residues. Germline CDR1 is SGHDT and CDR2 is YYEEEE. The CDR3 sequence: CASSVQGGGNTIYF.

The genes are TRBV9 and TRBJ2-5; the D call of TRBD1 rests on TCRdb alone, since no DNA is present to check it. The CDR3 has 15 residues. Germline V gene sequence: CDR1 SGDLS, CDR2 YYNGEE. This chain's CDR3 is CASSVSAGGQETQYF.

V gene TRBV6-1 combines with J gene TRBJ2-5. The CDR3 has 14 amino acids. CDR1 is MNHNS, CDR2 SASEGT, per germline. CDR3 sequence reads: CASSEEPWGETQYF.

V gene TRBV27 combines with J gene TRBJ2-3; TCRdb returns TRBD1, unconfirmable since there is no DNA. The CDR3 is 16 residues long. CDR1 MNHEY and CDR2 SMNVEV come from the germline V gene (reference sequence). The CDR3 spells CASSPRQGWSTDTQYF.

The CDR3: CATSDLRQGLTDTQYF. The V call is TRBV24-1, the J call TRBJ2-3; lacking DNA, the TRBD1 call made by TCRdb goes unchecked. The CDR3 is made up of 16 amino acids. Germline V gene data show CDR1 as KGHDR and CDR2 as SFDVKD.

The chain links TRBV6-1 to TRBJ2-6; TCRdb outputs TRBD1, but without DNA this stays unchecked. Germline assignment: CDR1 MNHNS and CDR2 SASEGT. CDR3 length: 19 amino acids. The chain's CDR3 is CASSTVGAGSPSGANVLTF.

The chain combines TRBV20-1 with TRBJ1-5; the TRBD1 assignment by TCRdb is unverifiable without DNA. The V gene's germline CDR1 is DFQATT and CDR2 SNEGSKA (reference sequence). This CDR3 contains 13 residues. Here the CDR3 reads CSGQGGGNQPQHF.

The genes are TRBV28 and TRBJ1-2. CDR3 size: 13 residues. The V gene's germline CDR1 is MDHEN and CDR2 SYDVKM. CDR3 amino acids: CASRRGPSYGYTF.